This entry lists 28 T cell receptor beta chains sequenced from one sample in a study of T cells after yellow fever vaccination. TCRdb reprocessed the 5' RACE reads with MiXCR, giving one entry per CDR3 protein. The table shows hundreds of thousands of distinct CDR3 sequences, with around 8.1% occurring only once. Source: PBMCs, taken about 41 days after the first yellow fever vaccination. These TCRs come from a young man who received the YFV17D yellow fever vaccine.

This clonotype was counted a few times. This chain connects TRBV7-2 to TRBJ1-1; 7 positions agree with TRBD1. There are 13 residues in the CDR3. V lost 5 bases and J lost 3; bases outside the gene matches: 3. The germline V gene has CDR1 SGHTA and CDR2 FQGNSA. The CDR3: CASSDDRDTEAFF. The CDR3 nucleotides read TGTGCCAGCAGCGATGACAGGGACACTGAAGCTTTCTTT.

The CDR3 DNA reads TGTGCCAGCAGCTCAATGGATAGCTCCTACAATGAGCAGTTCTTC. This translates into CASSSMDSSYNEQFF. The V and J genes are TRBV5-8 and TRBJ2-1, with D hard to call. Trimming took 3 bases from V and 0 from J, leaving 10 bases between them. CDR3 length: 15 amino acids. Germline CDR1 SGHTS, CDR2 YDEGEE.

The V and J genes are TRBV4-3 and TRBJ1-1; unclear D gene. CDR3 length equals 13 residues. Per the germline V gene, CDR1 is LGHNA and CDR2 is YSLEER. V shed 5 bases and J shed 4 bases, with 11 bases lying between them. The CDR3 bases are TGCGCCAGCAGCAGAACAGACTCCACTGAAGCTTTCTTT. This sequence encodes CASSRTDSTEAFF.

This clonotype was recorded many times. The gene calls are TRBV18 and TRBJ2-7; tentatively, D is TRBD1 (6 bases). Germline values: CDR1 KGHSH, CDR2 LQKENI. This CDR3 region has 16 residues. Trimming stripped 3 bases from V and 0 bases from J, with 15 bases between. CDR3 residues: CASSPSQTGSSYEQYF. The CDR3 DNA reads as TGTGCCAGCTCACCCTCCCAGACAGGATCCTCCTACGAGCAGTACTTC.

There are a few counts of this clonotype. This chain uses TRBV29-1 with TRBJ2-7; perhaps TRBD2 as D (7 bases). The CDR3 spans 14 residues. V lost 3 bases, J lost 5 bases, and 17 bases lay in between. Germline-derived CDR1 and CDR2 are SQVTM and ANQGSEA. The chain's CDR3 is CSVELGGGGHEQYF. CDR3 in DNA: TGCAGCGTTGAGTTAGGGGGGGGAGGCCACGAGCAGTACTTC.

The rearrangement uses TRBV20-1 and TRBJ1-1, with 7 bases identical to TRBD1. The CDR3 totals 13 residues. Germline CDR1 DFQATT, CDR2 SNEGSKA (reference sequence). The V segment lost 7 bases and the J segment 8 bases; nucleotides outside the gene matches: 13. The CDR3 DNA reads TGCAGTGTCAGGGGGTGGTTGGCGGCGGAAGCTTTCTTT. This translates into CSVRGWLAAEAFF.

Only a few counts were recorded for this clonotype. The chain employs TRBV15 and TRBJ2-1; 7 bases align to TRBD1. The V segment lost 1 base and the J segment 9 bases; nucleotides outside the gene matches: 6. The CDR3 length is 14 residues. The germline V gene encodes CDR1 LNHNV and CDR2 YYDKDF (reference sequence). The CDR3 coding sequence is TGTGCCACCAGCAGAGGGGGGACAGAACTTGAGCAGTTCTTC. It encodes CATSRGGTELEQFF.

This chain joins TRBV28 and TRBJ2-1; 11 nucleotides match TRBD2. The CDR3 loop spans 20 amino acids. Germline V CDR1 and CDR2: MDHEN, SYDVKM. V was clipped by 2 bases and J by 0 bases; unmatched bases: 12. CDR3 sequence: CASSLGLAGGLFSSYNEQFF. The CDR3 DNA reads TGTGCCAGCAGTTTAGGGCTAGCGGGGGGACTATTTAGCTCCTACAATGAGCAGTTCTTC.

This clonotype was counted ten times or more. The genes are TRBV5-1 and TRBJ1-1; tentatively, D is TRBD1 (6 bases). There are 13 residues in the CDR3. Germline CDR1 reads SGHRS; CDR2 reads YFSETQ. V was clipped by 4 bases and J by 6 bases, with 13 bases between them. CDR3 bases: TGCGCCAGCAGCCCTAACAGGGTCCCTGAAGCTTTCTTT. Protein product: CASSPNRVPEAFF. Looking up the rest from reference TRBV5-1 and TRBJ1-1 gives the full variable domain: KAGVTQTPRYLIKTRGQQVTLSCSPISGHRSVSWYQQTPGQGLQFLFEYFSETQRNKGNFPGRFSGRQFSNSRSEMNVSTLELGDSALYLCASSPNRVPEAFFGQGTRLTVV.

CDR3 protein: CASRPPGSRNGGLFF. CDR3 bases: TGCGCCAGCAGACCCCCGGGCAGCCGGAATGGAGGACTGTTTTTT. V and J are TRBV5-1 and TRBJ1-4, with D unresolved. The V end was cut by 5 bases, the J end by 13 bases, with 24 bases between. This CDR3 spans 15 amino acids. Germline V lookup: CDR1 SGHRS, CDR2 YFSETQ.

This clonotype has just a few counts. The CDR3 here is CASSDREFSNQPQHF. The CDR3 DNA is TGTGCCAGCAGCGACAGGGAGTTTAGCAATCAGCCCCAGCATTTT. The V and J genes are TRBV2 and TRBJ1-5; TRBD1 matches 7 bases. The germline V gene has CDR1 SNHLY and CDR2 FYNNEI. V lost 6 bases to trimming and J lost 0 bases; unmatched junction nucleotides: 5. This CDR3 is built from 15 residues.

The V and J genes are TRBV29-1 and TRBJ2-5, with TRBD1 matching over 8 bases. The CDR3 has 14 amino acids. V lost 3 bases and J lost 5; bases outside the gene matches: 8. CDR1 and CDR2 from the germline V gene are SQVTM and ANQGSEA. CDR3 protein: CSVDRTGGEETQYF. The CDR3 DNA reads TGCAGCGTTGACCGTACAGGGGGAGAGGAGACCCAGTACTTC.

The V gene is TRBV4-3, the J gene TRBJ2-3, with 8 bases lining up with TRBD2. The J segment lost 2 bases and the V segment lost 0 bases, leaving 13 bases of the junction unmatched. The CDR3 totals 19 residues. Germline CDR1 is LGHNA and CDR2 is YSLEER. CDR3 region: CASSQDPPTSAYHTDTQYF. CDR3 DNA: TGCGCCAGCAGCCAAGATCCCCCGACTAGCGCCTATCACACAGATACGCAGTATTTT.

The chain combines TRBV7-2 with TRBJ2-1; possibly TRBD2 for D (5 bases). V was clipped by 2 bases and J by 7 bases, with 15 bases between them. The CDR3 consists of 15 residues. Germline CDR1 and CDR2: SGHTA and FQGNSA. As DNA, the CDR3 is TGTGCCAGCAGCTTACTAGCCCCCATTTTGAATGAGCAGTTCTTC. It codes for CASSLLAPILNEQFF.

The chain recombines TRBV4-1 with TRBJ2-7; the D is unclear. Germline loops: CDR1 MGHRA, CDR2 YSYEKL. The CDR3 covers 13 residues. V was trimmed by 1 base and J by 1 base, leaving 5 bases between them. This chain's CDR3 is CASSQVRSYEQYF. As DNA, the CDR3 is TGCGCCAGCAGCCAAGTCAGGTCCTACGAGCAGTACTTC.

This clonotype was recorded a few times. The genes are TRBV12-5 and TRBJ2-5; no firm D call. Trimming took 7 bases from V and 2 from J, leaving 8 bases between them. Germline V lookup: CDR1 LGHNT, CDR2 FRNRAP. CDR3 length: 12 residues. CDR3 in amino acids: CASARLQETQYF. The DNA for the CDR3 is TGTGCTAGTGCGAGATTACAAGAGACCCAGTACTTC.

The chain is built from TRBV24-1 and TRBJ2-1; 9 bases are a match to TRBD1. V trimming: 2 bases; J trimming: 7 bases; junction bases outside the gene matches: 8. The CDR3 spans 16 residues. Germline V gives CDR1 KGHDR, CDR2 SFDVKD. The CDR3 here is CATSDSPGQGRNEQFF. In nucleotides, the CDR3 is TGTGCCACCAGTGATTCCCCAGGACAGGGGCGGAATGAGCAGTTCTTC.

This clonotype appeared many times. The chain links TRBV20-1 to TRBJ2-4; TRBD2 aligns across 8 bases. V lost 3 bases and J lost 7; bases outside the gene matches: 5. The CDR3 consists of 13 residues. The germline V gene encodes CDR1 DFQATT and CDR2 SNEGSKA (reference sequence). CDR3 protein: CSASGGGHNIQYF. In nucleotides, the CDR3 is TGCAGTGCTAGCGGGGGGGGGCACAACATTCAGTACTTC.

The chain employs TRBV20-1 and TRBJ1-6; D is perhaps TRBD1 (5 bases). The CDR3 loop spans 14 amino acids. V lost 6 bases and J lost 9, with 18 bases in between. CDR1 is DFQATT and CDR2 is SNEGSKA in the germline V gene (reference sequence). The CDR3 nucleotides read TGCAGTGCCCGAGTACGGGACGGAGGTTCACCCCTCCACTTT. Its translation is CSARVRDGGSPLHF.

This rearrangement joins TRBV10-3 to TRBJ1-6; 12 bases line up with TRBD1. Per the germline V gene, CDR1 is ENHRY and CDR2 is SYGVKD. CDR3 size: 16 residues. Trimming took 1 base from V and 10 from J; bases not matched to a gene: 5. CDR3 residues: CAISEFGTGGESPLHF. In DNA, the CDR3 is TGTGCCATCAGTGAGTTTGGGACAGGGGGCGAATCACCCCTCCACTTT.

The rearrangement uses TRBV27 and TRBJ1-2; 7 bases line up with TRBD1. The CDR3 loop spans 14 amino acids. V shed 5 bases, J shed 6 bases, and the junction held 9 bases outside the gene matches. Germline assignment: CDR1 MNHEY and CDR2 SMNVEV (reference sequence). The DNA of the CDR3 is TGTGCCAGCAGTCCCACCCAGGGGGGGAATGGCTACACCTTC. Protein sequence: CASSPTQGGNGYTF.

The table lists this clonotype with a few counts. The J gene is TRBJ2-7, the V gene TRBV4-1; 10 positions match TRBD1. Trimming cost V 4 bases and J 2 bases; bases outside gene matches: 8. Germline CDR1 reads MGHRA; CDR2 reads YSYEKL. This CDR3 has 16 residues. The CDR3 DNA sequence: TGCGCCAGCAGCCCGGGACAGGGGCCTTCCGCCTACGAGCAGTACTTC. The encoded protein is CASSPGQGPSAYEQYF.

This clonotype came up a few times. The CDR3 is CASSQTEASYYEQYF. CDR3 in DNA: TGCGCCAGCAGCCAAACCGAAGCCAGCTATTACGAGCAGTACTTC. This chain uses TRBV4-1 with TRBJ2-7; no definite D call. This CDR3 is built from 15 residues. The germline V gene has CDR1 MGHRA and CDR2 YSYEKL. The ends were cut back, 2 bases at V and 4 bases at J, with 15 bases in the middle.

The J gene is TRBJ1-6, the V gene TRBV13; D possibly corresponds to TRBD1 (5 bases). The V end lost 8 bases, the J end lost 7 bases, and 9 bases lay between the germline ends. CDR3 length: 12 residues. Germline loops: CDR1 PRHDT, CDR2 FYEKMQ (reference sequence). CDR3 nucleotides: TGTGCCAGCGGGGGAGACAATTCACCCCTCCACTTT. It encodes CASGGDNSPLHF.

This clonotype has more than one count but fewer than ten. The V gene is TRBV12-3 or TRBV12-4, the J gene TRBJ1-4, with 12 nucleotides matching TRBD1. V lost 7 bases and J lost 7; bases outside the gene matches: 10. The length of the CDR3 is 16 residues. CDR3 residues: CASNSRDRGRFEKLFF. The CDR3 DNA reads TGTGCCAGCAACTCCCGGGACAGGGGGCGGTTTGAAAAACTGTTTTTT.

The chain joins TRBV4-1 to TRBJ1-2; D remains ambiguous. The CDR3 covers 14 residues. V gave up 1 base and J gave up 6 bases, with 12 bases separating them. CDR1 MGHRA and CDR2 YSYEKL come from the germline V gene. The CDR3 DNA sequence: TGCGCCAGCAGCCAAGGCCATTTTTTCGATGGCTACACCTTC. Translating gives CASSQGHFFDGYTF.

This clonotype was counted ten times or more. The J gene is TRBJ2-2, the V gene TRBV5-4; TRBD1 aligns across 8 bases. The ends lost 3 bases at V and 1 base at J; junction bases unmatched: 2. The CDR3 consists of 15 residues. Germline CDR1 is SGHNT and CDR2 is YYREEE (reference sequence). DNA of the CDR3: TGTGCCAGCAGCTCAGGGACAGGGAACACCGGGGAGCTGTTTTTT. This translates into CASSSGTGNTGELFF.

The chain has TRBV7-2 and TRBJ1-4, with 8 bases fitting TRBD1. This CDR3 contains 15 residues. In germline, CDR1 is SGHTA, CDR2 FQGNSA. After removal of 5 bases from V and 0 bases from J, the junction contained 2 bases not matched to a gene. CDR3 DNA: TGTGCCAGCAGCATGACAGGGGCAACTAATGAAAAACTGTTTTTT. Its translation: CASSMTGATNEKLFF. The variable domain in full, with the rest retrieved from reference TRBV7-2 and TRBJ1-4, is GAGVSQSPSNKVTEKGKDVELRCDPISGHTALYWYRQSLGQGLEFLIYFQGNSAPDKSGLPSDRFSAERTGGSVSTLTIQRTQQEDSAVYLCASSMTGATNEKLFFGSGTQLSVL.